Listed below are T cell receptor beta chains from one sample, sequenced in a study of T cells in Graves' hyperthyroidism and ophthalmopathy. TCRdb processed the multiplex PCR reads anew with MiXCR; each CDR3 protein has one entry. This sample has 550,000 to 800,000 distinct CDR3 sequences, with around 15% found just once. The sequencing sample was made of blood. All receptors come from a middle-aged man with Graves' hyperthyroidism. CDR3s include the opening cysteine and the closing phenylalanine or tryptophan. The order of the fields is clone size, D gene, V gene, J gene, CDR3 protein, CDR3 DNA. The D gene is left open where the match is weak. The size field is filled for only some rows; it gives once, few, many or a size class.

-	-	TRBV18	TRBJ2-7	CASSPRQDFYEQYF	TGTGCCAGCTCACCCCGACAGGATTTCTACGAGCAGTACTTC
-	TRBD1	TRBV19	TRBJ2-1	CASSIEGTGGVNEQFF	TGTGCCAGTAGTATAGAAGGGACAGGGGGCGTCAATGAGCAGTTCTTC
-	-	TRBV6-2/TRBV6-3	TRBJ1-5	CASSAMTAYSNQPQHF	TGTGCCAGCAGTGCAATGACAGCTTATAGCAATCAGCCCCAGCATTTT
many	-	TRBV11-2	TRBJ1-1	CASLAKGRTEAFF	TGTGCCAGCCTGGCCAAGGGGAGGACTGAAGCTTTCTTT
few	-	TRBV28	TRBJ2-1	CASRTQRVNEQFF	TGTGCCAGCAGGACTCAGAGAGTCAATGAGCAGTTCTTC
-	-	TRBV12-5	TRBJ2-1	CASGFGAPTGPYNEQFF	TGTGCTAGTGGTTTCGGAGCCCCCACGGGACCATACAATGAGCAGTTCTTC
many	-	TRBV12-3/TRBV12-4	TRBJ2-7	CASTRGVPYEQYF	TGTGCCAGCACCAGGGGGGTCCCCTACGAGCAGTACTTC
many	TRBD2	TRBV12-3/TRBV12-4	TRBJ2-1	CASSFRSGRATEQFF	TGTGCCAGCAGTTTTCGAAGCGGGAGGGCCACTGAGCAGTTCTTC
few	TRBD1	TRBV5-1	TRBJ2-5	CASSLQGDLQVTQYF	TGCGCCAGCAGCTTACAGGGGGACCTACAAGTGACCCAGTACTTC
few	-	TRBV7-8	TRBJ1-5	CASSLVGRGGNQPQHF	TGTGCCAGCAGCTTAGTAGGCAGGGGAGGCAATCAGCCCCAGCATTTT
many	TRBD1	TRBV27	TRBJ1-5	CASSLSGTGAQPQHF	TGTGCCAGCAGTTTATCCGGGACAGGGGCTCAGCCCCAGCATTTT
many	TRBD1	TRBV11-2	TRBJ1-2	CASSLQRTGIGYTF	TGTGCCAGCAGCTTACAAAGGACAGGGATTGGCTACACCTTC
-	-	TRBV13	TRBJ2-4	CASSPRTIAKNIQYF	TGTGCCAGCAGCCCCAGGACAATAGCCAAAAACATTCAGTACTTC
many	-	TRBV4-1	TRBJ1-1	CASSQDRGLGTEAFF	TGCGCCAGCAGCCAAGATCGGGGATTAGGCACTGAAGCTTTCTTT
few	TRBD2	TRBV27	TRBJ2-5	CASSLSSGRRWGGGETQYF	TGTGCCAGCAGTTTATCCTCGGGCAGGAGGTGGGGGGGGGGAGAGACCCAGTACTTC
many	-	TRBV12-3/TRBV12-4	TRBJ1-5	CASRKGIPVNQPQHF	TGTGCCAGCAGGAAAGGAATCCCGGTCAATCAGCCCCAGCATTTT
-	-	TRBV15	TRBJ2-1	CATSKFTSQGYEQFF	TGTGCCACCAGCAAATTCACTTCACAGGGATATGAGCAGTTCTTC
-	-	TRBV19	TRBJ2-6	CASSPQGVGVPGANVLTF	TGTGCCAGTAGCCCCCAAGGGGTTGGGGTCCCTGGGGCCAACGTCCTGACTTTC
many	TRBD2	TRBV10-3	TRBJ2-3	CAISESLAGGSDTQYF	TGTGCCATCAGTGAGTCTCTAGCGGGAGGGTCAGATACGCAGTATTTT
-	-	TRBV29-1	TRBJ2-7	CSLLYEQYF	TGCAGCCTTCTATACGAGCAGTACTTC
many	TRBD1	TRBV20-1	TRBJ1-2	CSAGGYTGTGEYGYTF	TGCAGTGCCGGAGGATATACCGGGACAGGGGAGTATGGCTACACCTTC
few	TRBD1	TRBV7-2	TRBJ1-2	CATRGGGGGDYGYTF	TGTGCCACCCGAGGGGGAGGGGGCGGGGACTATGGCTACACCTTC
many	-	TRBV11-2	TRBJ2-1	CASSHRFRGGPYNEQFF	TGTGCCAGCAGCCACAGGTTTAGGGGGGGCCCCTACAATGAGCAGTTCTTC